One and the same sample provided the 19 T cell receptor beta chains below, sequenced in a study of shared clonotypes between healthy human individuals. The table came from immunoSEQ multiplex PCR; TCRdb's copy has only in-frame clones and leaves some out. This sample carries about 2.4 million clones, approximately 93% of them seen once, and the ten largest clones take roughly 0.39%. The sequenced material came from naive CD4+ T cells from PBMCs. Subset meaning: CD45RA+ positively selected. These receptors all stem from a man between 18 and 35 years old in good health. Some clones in this sample may be carry-over from other donors' samples.

This chain uses TRBV7-2 with TRBJ2-3; D is undetermined. V lost 8 bases and J lost 1, with 16 bases in between. The CDR3 covers 15 residues. Germline CDR1 is SGHTA and CDR2 is FQGNSA. The CDR3 DNA reads TGTGCCAGCTCCAAAAAGGATTCGGGCACAGATACGCAGTATTTT. Amino acid sequence: CASSKKDSGTDTQYF.

This clone was recorded only once. CDR3 sequence (DNA): TGTGCCAGCAGCTTAGACAGGGGGAACACAGATACGCAGTATTTT. It yields the protein CASSLDRGNTDTQYF. This rearrangement joins TRBV7-9 to TRBJ2-3; the match to TRBD1 covers 8 bases. This CDR3 comprises 15 residues. The germline CDR1 and CDR2 sequences are SEHNR and FQNEAQ (reference sequence). The V gene end was trimmed by 1 base and the J gene end by 2 bases; junction bases not matched to a gene: 2.

The V call is TRBV29-1, the J call TRBJ2-3; possible D gene TRBD2, 6 bases. V lost 6 bases and J lost 0, with 22 bases in between. The CDR3 is 17 residues long. Germline values: CDR1 SQVTM, CDR2 ANQGSEA. CDR3 sequence reads: CSVGTLAEIASTDTQYF. The CDR3, as DNA: TGCAGCGTGGGTACCTTAGCGGAGATAGCTAGCACAGATACGCAGTATTTT.

The genes are TRBV4-1 and TRBJ1-4; TRBD1 is a possible D gene (6 bases). CDR3 size: 15 residues. Between the trimmed V and J ends, which lost 2 bases and 5 bases, there was a span of 12 bases. Germline values: CDR1 MGHRA, CDR2 YSYEKL. The CDR3 sequence is CASSQPTGLNEKLFF. For the CDR3, the DNA is TGCGCCAGCAGCCAACCGACAGGACTAAATGAAAAACTGTTTTTT.

The rearrangement links TRBV9 to TRBJ1-5, with 8 bases aligning to TRBD1. CDR3 length: 15 residues. V lost 0 bases to trimming and J lost 5 bases; unmatched junction nucleotides: 4. Germline V gene sequence: CDR1 SGDLS, CDR2 YYNGEE. The chain's CDR3 is CASSVAGGGYQPQHF. DNA of the CDR3: TGTGCCAGCAGCGTAGCAGGGGGCGGGTATCAGCCCCAGCATTTT.

DNA for the CDR3: TGTGCCTCTCGGGGGGGCGACGGCTATGGCTACACCTTC. It specifies CASRGGDGYGYTF. V gene TRBV10-3 combines with J gene TRBJ1-2, with D possibly matching TRBD1 (6 bases). Germline CDR1 reads ENHRY; CDR2 reads SYGVKD. The CDR3 runs 13 residues. The ends were cut back, 11 bases at V and 4 bases at J, with 17 bases in the middle.

The rearrangement uses TRBV10-1 and TRBJ2-7; TRBD1 agrees at 8 bases. CDR3 size: 11 residues. V trimming: 8 bases; J trimming: 3 bases; junction bases outside the gene matches: 0. CDR1 and CDR2 (germline): WNHNN, SYGVQD (reference sequence). Here the CDR3 reads CASGQGYEQYF. The CDR3 coding sequence is TGCGCCAGCGGACAGGGCTACGAGCAGTACTTC.

The J gene is TRBJ1-4, the V gene TRBV14; D uncertain. V lost 2 bases and J lost 4, with 14 bases in between. Germline CDR1 is SGHDN and CDR2 is FVKESK. This CDR3 is built from 16 residues. CDR3 DNA: TGTGCCAGCAGCCAACTACTAGGTCGCGGTAATGAAAAACTGTTTTTT. This translates into CASSQLLGRGNEKLFF.

The chain employs TRBV5-4 and TRBJ2-5; 7 bases map to TRBD1. CDR3 length: 16 amino acids. J was trimmed by 2 bases and V by 5 bases; bases with no gene match: 12. Looked up from germline, CDR1 is SGHNT and CDR2 is YYREEE (reference sequence). The CDR3 sequence: CASRSELGGGQETQYF. The CDR3 region has the DNA TGTGCCAGCAGATCCGAGCTAGGGGGCGGGCAAGAGACCCAGTACTTC. Filled out from reference TRBV5-4 and TRBJ2-5, the complete variable domain reads ETGVTQSPTHLIKTRGQQVTLRCSSQSGHNTVSWYQQALGQGPQFIFQYYREEENGRGNFPPRFSGLQFPNYSSELNVNALELDDSALYLCASRSELGGGQETQYFGPGTRLLVL.

Notes on this clone: Other DNA sequences in the same sample also yield this CDR3. This sequence joins TRBV28 and TRBJ1-3; the D is unclear. The CDR3 loop spans 11 amino acids. The V gene lost 3 bases and the J gene lost 3 bases, with 0 bases spanning the gap. In germline, CDR1 is MDHEN, CDR2 SYDVKM. The CDR3 spells CASSFGNTIYF. The CDR3 coding sequence is TGTGCCAGCAGTTTTGGAAACACCATATATTTT.

J is TRBJ2-3 and V is TRBV18, with D perhaps assigned TRBD1 or TRBD2 (5 bases each). This CDR3 region has 16 residues. CDR1 KGHSH and CDR2 LQKENI come from the germline V gene. V was pared by 3 bases and J by 11 bases, with 24 bases between. The CDR3 DNA reads TGTGCCAGCTCACCTTCAGGGCTCGCAGGAGGACTTGGGCAGTATTTT. Encoded protein: CASSPSGLAGGLGQYF.

The chain uses TRBV9 and TRBJ2-7, with TRBD2 identical over 8 bases. Unmatched junction bases numbered 10, after V lost 0 bases and J lost 5 bases. The germline V gene has CDR1 SGDLS and CDR2 YYNGEE. The CDR3 has 16 amino acids. In nucleotides, the CDR3 is TGTGCCAGCAGCGTAGCTGGCCGGGAGGGCCTCCACGAGCAGTACTTC. Its translation is CASSVAGREGLHEQYF.

The chain employs TRBV15 and TRBJ2-5; D possibly uses TRBD1 or TRBD2 (6 bases each). Germline lookup yields CDR1 LNHNV and CDR2 YYDKDF (reference sequence). The V end lost 0 bases, the J end lost 5 bases, and 13 bases lay between the germline ends. There are 15 residues in the CDR3. The DNA for the CDR3 is TGTGCCACCAGCAGAGATAGGGGGGCTCGGGAGACCCAGTACTTC. Its protein product is CATSRDRGARETQYF. Full variable domain (rest looked up from reference TRBV15 and TRBJ2-5): DAMVIQNPRYQVTQFGKPVTLSCSQTLNHNVMYWYQQKSSQAPKLLFHYYDKDFNNEADTPDNFQSRRPNTSFCFLDIRSPGLGDTAMYLCATSRDRGARETQYFGPGTRLLVL.

This chain uses TRBV5-1 with TRBJ2-5; tentatively, D is TRBD2 (5 bases). The CDR3 loop spans 15 amino acids. The V and J ends lost 0 bases and 2 bases respectively, with 11 bases between them. CDR1 is SGHRS and CDR2 is YFSETQ in the germline V gene. The CDR3 nucleotides read TGCGCCAGCAGCTTGGTCTCCCGGGGTCAAGAGACCCAGTACTTC. It translates to CASSLVSRGQETQYF.

CDR3 coding DNA: TGTGCCATCAGTCGGACAGGGAAGGCAGATACGCAGTATTTT. It specifies CAISRTGKADTQYF. This chain joins TRBV10-3 and TRBJ2-3; TRBD1 aligns across 8 bases. J gave up 4 bases and V 5 bases, and 5 bases lay outside the gene matches. The germline V gene encodes CDR1 ENHRY and CDR2 SYGVKD. The CDR3 sequence is 14 residues long.

This clone came up once. This chain connects TRBV28 to TRBJ2-1, with TRBD2 identical over 7 bases. There are 16 residues in the CDR3. The germline V gene encodes CDR1 MDHEN and CDR2 SYDVKM. V was clipped by 6 bases and J by 7 bases; unmatched bases: 15. CDR3 in DNA: TGTGCCAGCAGCCCCCCCCCGGGAGGTCGCGGGAATGAGCAGTTCTTC. Encoded protein: CASSPPPGGRGNEQFF.

The chain links TRBV10-3 to TRBJ2-1, with D maybe TRBD1 (5 bases). This CDR3 has 18 amino acids. V shed 8 bases and J shed 7 bases, with 30 bases lying between them. CDR1 and CDR2 from the germline V gene are ENHRY and SYGVKD. The CDR3 DNA follows: TGTGCCATCTTATGGGCCGGAACGTATCGATGGGGCTGGAATGAGCAGTTCTTC. Its translation: CAILWAGTYRWGWNEQFF.

CDR3 sequence reads: CASSRTGTGVQPQHF. As DNA, the CDR3 is TGTGCCAGCTCACGCACCGGGACAGGGGTTCAGCCCCAGCATTTT. V and J are TRBV18 and TRBJ1-5; 10 nucleotides agree with TRBD1. After removal of 4 bases from V and 6 bases from J, the junction contained 6 bases not matched to a gene. CDR3 length: 15 amino acids. Germline V gene data show CDR1 as KGHSH and CDR2 as LQKENI.

The chain links TRBV6-4 to TRBJ2-7, with TRBD2 matching over 10 bases. CDR1 is MRHNA and CDR2 is SNTAGT in the germline V gene. Unmatched junction bases numbered 3, after V lost 6 bases and J lost 4 bases. The length of the CDR3 is 13 residues. The chain's CDR3 is CASSLTSGYEQYF. For the CDR3, the DNA is TGTGCCAGCAGCCTGACTAGCGGGTACGAGCAGTACTTC.